Listed here is a single T cell receptor (beta chain). Its antigen is unidentified. CDR1 is SGHTA and CDR2 is FQGTGA in the germline V gene. The CDR3 is made up of 16 amino acids. V was pared by 2 bases and J by 0 bases, with 0 bases of the junction left unmatched. The data stem from a study of graft-versus-host responses after intestinal transplantation. Study-wide background: Every transplant recipient was induced with anti-thymocyte globulin, then maintained on tacrolimus and steroids for two to three years. Findings of the study overall: Peak circulating GvH clone levels tracked with early post-transplant HvG declines. The presence of high graft-versus-host to host-versus-graft clonal ratios in allografts characterized patients with graft-donor T cell macrochimerism. Among recipient marrow samples, GvH clones were found; some appeared first in ileum or blood.

Clones were sequenced by immunoSEQ multiplex PCR, and TCRdb holds only the in-frame ones, with some missing. The sample yields fewer than 45,000 clones, 75% to 95% seen once. The chain employs TRBV7-3 and TRBJ2-3; TRBD2 matches at 12 bases. Sequenced here: PBMCs, sampled 524 days after transplant. The clonotype comes from a human patient who received an intestinal transplant, so some T cells may come from the graft donor. DNA for the CDR3: TGTGCCAGCAGCTTAGGGACTAGCGGGAGCACAGATACGCAGTATTTT. Encoded protein: CASSLGTSGSTDTQYF.